These 25 T cell receptor beta chains came from one sample sequenced in a study of control samples from healthy donors and cancer patients. The repertoire was sequenced with immunoSEQ multiplex PCR; TCRdb's copy has only in-frame clones and lacks some. Seen here are some 410,000 clones, 75% to 95% observed once, and the top ten hold around 6.4%. Sequenced: PBMCs. Receptors were obtained from a man in his forties or fifties with head and neck cancer.

This clone was observed a handful of times. The rearrangement links TRBV6-2 or TRBV6-3 to TRBJ1-4; TRBD1 is a possible D gene (5 bases). This CDR3 has 15 amino acids. Per the germline V gene, CDR1 is MNHEY and CDR2 is SVGEGT. Trimming took off 5 bases at V and 8 bases at J, with 18 bases between the two ends. The CDR3 bases are TGTGCCAGCAGTGCCCCAGGGACCCCAAGGGAAAAACTGTTTTTT. Its protein product is CASSAPGTPREKLFF.

J is TRBJ2-3 and V is TRBV29-1; possibly TRBD2 for D (7 bases). The germline V gene has CDR1 SQVTM and CDR2 ANQGSEA. The CDR3 is 13 amino acids. Trimming took off 8 bases at V and 5 bases at J, with 17 bases between the two ends. In DNA form, the CDR3 reads TGCAGCTTCTCCTCGGGGGGCCAAGATACGCAGTATTTT. This sequence encodes CSFSSGGQDTQYF.

The chain has TRBV4-1 and TRBJ1-1; possibly TRBD1 for D (6 bases). CDR1 MGHRA and CDR2 YSYEKL come from the germline V gene. This CDR3 has 15 residues. Trimming stripped 2 bases from V and 4 bases from J, with 14 bases between. CDR3 loop: CASSQPQGRVTEAFF. The CDR3 bases are TGCGCCAGCAGCCAACCCCAGGGGCGGGTCACTGAAGCTTTCTTT.

The sample holds one count of this clone. The genes are TRBV7-3 and TRBJ2-5, with 8 bases identical to TRBD1. The germline V gene has CDR1 SGHTA and CDR2 FQGTGA. The CDR3 has 15 amino acids. V dropped 5 bases and J dropped 2; count of bases not matched to a gene: 7. CDR3 loop: CASSPRTGRQETQYF. The CDR3 DNA is TGTGCCAGCAGCCCGCGGACAGGGAGGCAAGAGACCCAGTACTTC. Filled out from reference TRBV7-3 and TRBJ2-5, the complete variable domain reads GAGVSQTPSNKVTEKGKYVELRCDPISGHTALYWYRQSLGQGPEFLIYFQGTGAADDSGLPNDRFFAVRPEGSVSTLKIQRTERGDSAVYLCASSPRTGRQETQYFGPGTRLLVL.

The V call is TRBV11-3, the J call TRBJ2-1; the D call may be TRBD1 or TRBD2 (5 bases each). The V end lost 1 base, the J end lost 8 bases, and 6 bases lay between the germline ends. There are 12 residues in the CDR3. Germline CDR1 reads SGHNT; CDR2 reads YENEEA. CDR3 DNA sequence: TGTGCCAGCAGCTTAGGGGGACATGAGCAGTTCTTC. It specifies CASSLGGHEQFF. The whole variable domain, filled in from reference TRBV11-3 and TRBJ2-1, reads EAGVVQSPRYKIIEKKQPVAFWCNPISGHNTLYWYLQNLGQGPELLIRYENEEAVDDSQLPKDRFSAERLKGVDSTLKIQPAELGDSAVYLCASSLGGHEQFFGPGTRLTVL.

This clone showed up just a few times. The chain combines TRBV14 with TRBJ2-1; 10 bases fit TRBD2. Trimming took 7 bases from V and 2 from J; bases not matched to a gene: 5. The CDR3 is made up of 15 amino acids. Germline lookup yields CDR1 SGHDN and CDR2 FVKESK. CDR3 residues: CASTPSGSPYNEQFF. The CDR3 DNA sequence: TGTGCCAGCACCCCTAGCGGGAGTCCCTACAATGAGCAGTTCTTC.

CDR3 in amino acids: CASSVPSDRGHYNEQFF. The CDR3, as DNA: TGTGCCAGCAGCGTGCCTTCGGACAGGGGGCACTACAATGAGCAGTTCTTC. The J gene is TRBJ2-1, the V gene TRBV9; 11 positions match TRBD1. Germline values: CDR1 SGDLS, CDR2 YYNGEE. The V segment lost 2 bases and the J segment 3 bases; nucleotides outside the gene matches: 7. The CDR3 loop spans 17 amino acids. The complete variable domain, with remaining parts taken from reference TRBV9 and TRBJ2-1, reads DSGVTQTPKHLITATGQRVTLRCSPRSGDLSVYWYQQSLDQGLQFLIQYYNGEERAKGNILERFSAQQFPDLHSELNLSSLELGDSALYFCASSVPSDRGHYNEQFFGPGTRLTVL.

V and J are TRBV11-3 and TRBJ2-2; possibly TRBD2 for D (5 bases). Trimming stripped 5 bases from V and 5 bases from J, with 12 bases between. CDR3 length: 14 amino acids. Germline V lookup: CDR1 SGHNT, CDR2 YENEEA. The DNA of the CDR3 is TGTGCCAGCAGCGCTACTAGTCCAACCGGGGAGCTGTTTTTT. Translated: CASSATSPTGELFF.

The V and J genes are TRBV27 and TRBJ1-5; a possible D gene is TRBD1 (5 bases). Germline values: CDR1 MNHEY, CDR2 SMNVEV (reference sequence). The V and J ends lost 5 bases and 6 bases respectively, with 14 bases between them. This CDR3 is 14 amino acids long. The CDR3 region is CASSPGGGSQPQHF. CDR3 bases: TGTGCCAGCAGTCCTGGGGGGGGAAGTCAGCCCCAGCATTTT.

V and J are TRBV27 and TRBJ2-3, with D unclear. This CDR3 comprises 12 residues. The germline gives CDR1 MNHEY, CDR2 SMNVEV (reference sequence). Trimming removed 5 bases from V and 6 bases from J, with 9 bases in between. CDR3 bases: TGTGCCAGCAGTGCCTCCTCGGATACGCAGTATTTT. Translated: CASSASSDTQYF.

The rearrangement links TRBV28 to TRBJ2-5; D is undetermined. Trimming took 2 bases from V and 5 from J, leaving 3 bases between them. The CDR3 is 11 residues long. Germline values: CDR1 MDHEN, CDR2 SYDVKM. Here the CDR3 reads CASSLVETQYF. The CDR3, as DNA: TGTGCCAGCAGTTTAGTGGAGACCCAGTACTTC.

The chain is built from TRBV28 and TRBJ2-6, with 7 bases fitting TRBD2. V lost 9 bases, J lost 0 bases, and 11 bases stayed unmatched. Germline V gene lookup returns CDR1 MDHEN and CDR2 SYDVKM. The CDR3 spans 17 residues. For the CDR3, the DNA is TGTGCCAGTCAACAGAGCGGGGCTAGCTCTGGGGCCAACGTCCTGACTTTC. Protein sequence: CASQQSGASSGANVLTF.

V is TRBV6-6 and J is TRBJ1-2; 8 positions match TRBD1. The V segment lost 5 bases and the J segment 7 bases; nucleotides outside the gene matches: 12. From germline, CDR1 is MNHNY and CDR2 SVGAGI (reference sequence). The CDR3 is made up of 15 amino acids. The CDR3 DNA reads as TGTGCCAGCAGTCCCCCGACAGGGGACCTCGTTGGCTACACCTTC. Protein sequence: CASSPPTGDLVGYTF.

This chain connects TRBV6-6 to TRBJ2-1; 7 bases agree with TRBD2. The CDR3 loop spans 17 amino acids. V lost 5 bases, J lost 5 bases, and 15 bases stayed unmatched. Looked up from germline, CDR1 is MNHNY and CDR2 is SVGAGI (reference sequence). The CDR3 region is CASSPGLDGRSNNEQFF. The DNA for the CDR3 is TGTGCCAGCAGTCCCGGACTAGACGGTCGTTCGAACAATGAGCAGTTCTTC.

In its sample, this clone was seen a few times. The chain joins TRBV6-1 to TRBJ2-7; D call uncertain. This CDR3 has 15 amino acids. CDR1 is MNHNS, CDR2 SASEGT, per germline. Trimming removed 3 bases from V and 3 bases from J, with 15 bases in between. The CDR3 is CASSDSPGHYYEQYF. The CDR3 nucleotides are TGTGCCAGCAGTGATTCCCCAGGTCATTACTACGAGCAGTACTTC.

V gene TRBV29-1 combines with J gene TRBJ1-3; D is ambiguous. Germline-derived CDR1 and CDR2 are SQVTM and ANQGSEA. V was clipped by 7 bases and J by 2 bases, with 15 bases between them. The CDR3 loop spans 14 amino acids. For the CDR3, the DNA is TGCAGCGCTTCTGGGAGCTACCCTGGAAACACCATATATTTT. Encoded protein: CSASGSYPGNTIYF.

The V call is TRBV7-8, the J call TRBJ2-7, with 7 bases fitting TRBD1. CDR3 size: 13 residues. The germline gives CDR1 SGHVS, CDR2 FQNEAQ. Germline trimming cut 5 bases from V and 2 bases from J; bases unmatched to any gene: 3. The CDR3 region is CASSQTGAYEQYF. The CDR3 DNA follows: TGTGCCAGCAGCCAAACAGGGGCCTACGAGCAGTACTTC.

J is TRBJ1-1 and V is TRBV12-3 or TRBV12-4; D is unclear. The V end lost 5 bases, the J end lost 8 bases, and 15 bases lay between the germline ends. The CDR3 runs to 13 residues. CDR3 sequence (DNA): TGTGCCAGCAGTCTCGGACCTCTGGGAGAAGCTTTCTTT. It yields the protein CASSLGPLGEAFF.

As to this clone: Compared with germline, one end of the junction differs, possibly owing to a read error. The V gene is TRBV14, the J gene TRBJ2-5; the match to TRBD1 covers 8 bases. Per germline, CDR1 SGHDN and CDR2 FVKESK. The CDR3 length is 14 residues. In DNA form, the CDR3 reads TGTGCCAGCAGCCAAGCGGTGGGACAGGCTCCCCATTACTTC. Translating it yields CASSQAVGQAPHYF.

The chain is built from TRBV3-1 (or the pseudogene TRBV3-2) and TRBJ2-1; D remains ambiguous. The V end was cut by 0 bases, the J end by 10 bases, with 10 bases between. The CDR3 extends over 13 amino acids. Germline V gene data show CDR1 as LGHDT and CDR2 as YNNKEL (reference sequence). The CDR3 DNA reads as TGTGCCAGCAGCCAAGATAGATTTAACGAGCAGTTCTTC. Amino acids: CASSQDRFNEQFF.

A single count supports this clone. J is TRBJ1-6 and V is TRBV28; D uncertain. The CDR3 covers 14 residues. V was cut by 2 bases and J by 7 bases, with 9 bases left in between. Germline V gene sequence: CDR1 MDHEN, CDR2 SYDVKM. In DNA form, the CDR3 reads TGTGCCAGCAGTTTAGCGGACGACAATTCACCCCTCCACTTT. Encoded protein: CASSLADDNSPLHF. The full variable domain, rest sourced from reference TRBV28 and TRBJ1-6, is DVKVTQSSRYLVKRTGEKVFLECVQDMDHENMFWYRQDPGLGLRLIYFSYDVKMKEKGDIPEGYSVSREKKERFSLILESASTNQTSMYLCASSLADDNSPLHFGNGTRLTVT.

This chain links TRBV2 with TRBJ2-1, with 9 bases identical to TRBD2. J was trimmed by 6 bases and V by 6 bases; bases with no gene match: 9. The CDR3 runs 15 residues. Germline values: CDR1 SNHLY, CDR2 FYNNEI. The CDR3, as DNA: TGTGCCAGCAGGCGAGAAGGACTAGCGACCAATGAGCAGTTCTTC. It yields the protein CASRREGLATNEQFF.

Regarding this clone: The junction departs from germline at one end; a sequencing error may be responsible. The V and J genes are TRBV19 and TRBJ2-1; D might be TRBD2 (6 bases). Germline V CDR1 and CDR2: LNHDA, SQIVND (reference sequence). The CDR3 sequence is 16 residues long. This CDR3 reads CASNIGASAFYNEQFF. The CDR3 bases are TGTGCCAGTAATATAGGGGCTAGCGCTTTCTACAATGAGCAGTTCTTC.

This chain connects TRBV6-4 to TRBJ1-6, with a weak D call TRBD1 (5 bases). Deletions cut 3 bases from V and 7 bases from J, with 10 bases between. The length of the CDR3 is 14 residues. The V gene's germline CDR1 is MRHNA and CDR2 SNTAGT. CDR3 nucleotides: TGTGCCAGCAGTGAAAGGGGTAGGAATTCACCCCTCCACTTT. It specifies CASSERGRNSPLHF.

The rearrangement joins TRBV24-1 to TRBJ2-1; 9 nucleotides line up with TRBD1. CDR1 is KGHDR, CDR2 SFDVKD, per germline. The CDR3 covers 18 residues. Trimming took 4 bases from V and 1 from J; bases not matched to a gene: 10. The CDR3 DNA is TGTGCCACCAGTGAACCTCTGGGACAGGGATTTTCCTACAATGAGCAGTTCTTC. Translated, it gives CATSEPLGQGFSYNEQFF.